A single sample is the source of the 16 T cell receptor beta chains below, sequenced in a study of cytomegalovirus exposure and HLA in healthy donors. Both 60 Vbeta primers and 13 Jbeta primers went into the PCR. Sequencing was performed with immunoSEQ multiplex PCR; in TCRdb, only in-frame clones are kept and a portion is missing. This table holds 95,000 to 110,000 clones, about 71% found once. The sample consisted of PBMCs. These receptors were collected from a woman aged 45-65 years in good health and CMV-seronegative.

The V and J genes are TRBV19 and TRBJ1-5; D not certain. From germline, CDR1 is LNHDA and CDR2 SQIVND (reference sequence). Trimming took 4 bases from V and 6 from J, leaving 10 bases between them. The CDR3 sequence is 13 residues long. CDR3 nucleotide sequence: TGTGCCAGTAGTACCGTTAGAGGTCAGCCCCAGCATTTT. Amino acids: CASSTVRGQPQHF.

DNA of the CDR3: TGTGCCAGCAGCCAAGATAGACGGACTAGCGGGAATTTCGGGGGAGAGACCCAGTACTTC. Its translation: CASSQDRRTSGNFGGETQYF. The chain uses TRBV4-2 and TRBJ2-5; 12 positions agree with TRBD2. V shed 0 bases, J shed 4 bases, and the junction held 15 bases outside the gene matches. The CDR3 contains 20 residues. CDR1 and CDR2 from the germline V gene are LGHNA and YNFKEQ.

The gene calls are TRBV4-1 and TRBJ1-5, with TRBD1 matching over 8 bases. Germline-derived CDR1 and CDR2 are MGHRA and YSYEKL. This CDR3 has 15 residues. V lost 1 base and J lost 7; bases outside the gene matches: 6. As DNA, the CDR3 is TGCGCCAGCAGCCAAGTGACAGGGGCTGAGCAGCCCCAGCATTTT. Amino acid sequence: CASSQVTGAEQPQHF.

This clone has just a few counts. The chain links TRBV29-1 to TRBJ2-3; D perhaps matches TRBD2 (6 bases). Germline CDR1 and CDR2: SQVTM and ANQGSEA. The CDR3 runs to 12 residues. Trimming pared 4 bases from V and 1 base from J, leaving 6 bases between. The CDR3 reads CSVGGGTDTQYF. CDR3 coding DNA: TGCAGCGTTGGGGGGGGCACAGATACGCAGTATTTT.

Details on this clone: The sample contains more than one DNA sequence encoding this CDR3. The genes are TRBV11-3 and TRBJ2-7; 7 nucleotides line up with TRBD2. CDR3 length equals 13 residues. Germline loops: CDR1 SGHNT, CDR2 YENEEA. The trim removed 6 bases at V and 6 bases at J, leaving 8 bases unmatched. As DNA, the CDR3 is TGTGCCAGCAGAGCGGGACTCGTTTTCGAGCAGTACTTC. The encoded protein is CASRAGLVFEQYF. The whole variable domain, remainder taken from reference TRBV11-3 and TRBJ2-7, is EAGVVQSPRYKIIEKKQPVAFWCNPISGHNTLYWYLQNLGQGPELLIRYENEEAVDDSQLPKDRFSAERLKGVDSTLKIQPAELGDSAVYLCASRAGLVFEQYFGPGTRLTVT.

This clone was found a few times. Here the CDR3 reads CASSPVTGLYSGNTIYF. Written as DNA, the CDR3 is TGTGCCAGCTCACCGGTGACAGGTCTCTACTCTGGAAACACCATATATTTT. The genes are TRBV18 and TRBJ1-3; perhaps TRBD1 as D (6 bases). The CDR3 is made up of 17 amino acids. The germline V gene encodes CDR1 KGHSH and CDR2 LQKENI. Trimming removed 3 bases from V and 0 bases from J, with 15 bases in between. The whole variable domain, remainder taken from reference TRBV18 and TRBJ1-3, is NAGVMQNPRHLVRRRGQEARLRCSPMKGHSHVYWYRQLPEEGLKFMVYLQKENIIDESGMPKERFSAEFPKEGPSILRIQQVVRGDSAAYFCASSPVTGLYSGNTIYFGEGSWLTVV.

This chain uses TRBV6-5 with TRBJ1-2, with a tentative D call TRBD1 (6 bases). This CDR3 is 13 amino acids long. Trimming cost V 0 bases and J 8 bases, with 10 bases left between them. Germline V lookup: CDR1 MNHEY, CDR2 SVGAGI. CDR3 residues: CASSYSGARGYTF. The CDR3 bases are TGTGCCAGCAGTTACTCGGGGGCGCGAGGCTACACCTTC.

The chain recombines TRBV2 with TRBJ2-2; 10 positions match TRBD2. CDR1 SNHLY and CDR2 FYNNEI come from the germline V gene. The CDR3 runs 16 residues. Unmatched junction bases numbered 2, after V lost 1 base and J lost 3 bases. CDR3 region: CASSEVAGGDTGELFF. In DNA, the CDR3 is TGTGCCAGCAGTGAAGTAGCGGGGGGAGACACCGGGGAGCTGTTTTTT.

The V and J genes are TRBV29-1 and TRBJ2-3, with D possibly being TRBD2 (5 bases). V was pared by 6 bases and J by 2 bases, with 6 bases between. The germline V gene has CDR1 SQVTM and CDR2 ANQGSEA. This CDR3 has 11 amino acids. The CDR3 DNA is TGCAGCGTAGCGGACACAGATACGCAGTATTTT. Translated, it gives CSVADTDTQYF.

The rearrangement joins TRBV11-2 to TRBJ1-1, with D possibly matching TRBD1 (6 bases). The germline V and J ends were trimmed by 3 bases and 5 bases, with 10 bases remaining between them. The CDR3 consists of 13 residues. Germline values: CDR1 SGHAT, CDR2 FQNNGV. The CDR3 sequence is CASSFQGMTEAFF. As DNA, the CDR3 is TGTGCCAGCAGCTTTCAGGGGATGACTGAAGCTTTCTTT.

In this sample, this clone turned up a few times. V is TRBV19 and J is TRBJ2-4; a weak D match, TRBD1 (6 bases). The V end was cut by 6 bases, the J end by 7 bases, with 10 bases between. The CDR3 runs to 12 residues. The germline gives CDR1 LNHDA, CDR2 SQIVND (reference sequence). The CDR3 nucleotides are TGTGCCAGTAGCCGACAGGCGAACATTCAGTACTTC. Protein: CASSRQANIQYF.

In this sample, this clone turned up once. The chain is built from TRBV5-8 and TRBJ1-2; 9 nucleotides agree with TRBD1. This CDR3 comprises 15 residues. V lost 3 bases and J lost 4; bases outside the gene matches: 7. Per the germline V gene, CDR1 is SGHTS and CDR2 is YDEGEE. The CDR3 DNA reads as TGTGCCAGCAGCTCCCGGGACAGGGTCGCCTATGGCTACACCTTC. It codes for CASSSRDRVAYGYTF.

The sample holds a few counts of this clone. The J gene is TRBJ2-2, the V gene TRBV11-2; 7 bases map to TRBD1. The J segment lost 7 bases and the V segment lost 0 bases, leaving 11 bases of the junction unmatched. The CDR3 length is 17 residues. Germline CDR1 and CDR2: SGHAT and FQNNGV. CDR3 nucleotides: TGTGCCAGCAGCTTAGATTTGGGCGTGACAGGGAGCGGGGAGCTGTTTTTT. This gives the protein CASSLDLGVTGSGELFF. Full variable domain (outside the CDR3, taken from reference TRBV11-2 and TRBJ2-2): EAGVAQSPRYKIIEKRQSVAFWCNPISGHATLYWYQQILGQGPKLLIQFQNNGVVDDSQLPKDRFSAERLKGVDSTLKIQPAKLEDSAVYLCASSLDLGVTGSGELFFGEGSRLTVL.

The genes are TRBV5-4 and TRBJ2-7; a possible D gene is TRBD2 (6 bases). V lost 4 bases, J lost 5 bases, and 19 bases lay in between. In germline, CDR1 is SGHNT, CDR2 YYREEE (reference sequence). The CDR3 totals 15 residues. CDR3 sequence: CASSRTGPGEDEQYF. Here the CDR3 DNA reads TGTGCCAGCAGCCGAACGGGACCCGGGGAGGACGAGCAGTACTTC.

The chain uses TRBV6-1 and TRBJ2-3; 8 bases are shared with TRBD2. Germline-derived CDR1 and CDR2 are MNHNS and SASEGT. The CDR3 covers 14 residues. The J segment lost 2 bases and the V segment lost 11 bases, leaving 9 bases of the junction unmatched. The CDR3, as DNA: TGTGCCGGAAGAGGCGGGGGGCCCACAGATACGCAGTATTTT. Translating gives CAGRGGGPTDTQYF.

The rearrangement links TRBV2 to TRBJ2-7; a weak D match, TRBD2 (6 bases). This CDR3 is built from 14 residues. Germline V gene sequence: CDR1 SNHLY, CDR2 FYNNEI. V was cut by 6 bases and J by 7 bases, with 19 bases left in between. CDR3 DNA sequence: TGTGCCAGCAGGGGGGGTCCCGGGGCCCAGGAGCAGTACTTC. Its translation is CASRGGPGAQEQYF.